This TCR beta chain derives from a study of blood T cell repertoires in COVID-19. Across the study: Collection of acute and convalescent COVID-19 samples took place in the United States, Italy and Spain. PBMCs, B-cell-depleted T cells, or T cells were the source of the cDNA or gDNA that made up the material.

Germline CDR1 SGHDN, CDR2 FVKESK. V trimming: 4 bases; J trimming: 4 bases; junction bases outside the gene matches: 5. CDR3 length: 15 residues. The data were produced by immunoSEQ multiplex PCR, yet TCRdb's version contains in-frame clones alone and is incomplete. Of approximately 57,000 clones in the sample, about four fifths were seen once. Sequencing was carried out using peripheral blood. The chain couples TRBV14 to TRBJ1-4, with TRBD1 identical over 8 bases. This clonotype originated in a woman over 75 with acute or convalescent COVID-19. The chain's CDR3 is CASSPRQGFNEKLFF. The CDR3 nucleotides are TGTGCCAGCAGCCCCCGACAGGGGTTTAATGAAAAACTGTTTTTT.